The sequence of this T cell receptor beta chain was determined in a study of blood T cell repertoires in COVID-19. Study information: Donors in the United States, Italy and Spain gave samples during acute or convalescent COVID-19.

The table came from immunoSEQ multiplex PCR; TCRdb's copy has only in-frame clones and leaves some out. The repertoire holds over 45,000 clones, with approximately 88% as singletons. The sample comprised peripheral blood. The origin of this receptor is a man between 65 and 85 years old with acute or convalescent COVID-19.

The CDR3 DNA reads as TGTGCCAGCAGCTCACGAGGAGGGGAGGGAGGGGAGCAGTTCTTC. Translation gives CASSSRGGEGGEQFF. The genes are TRBV7-3 and TRBJ2-1, with 7 bases lining up with TRBD2. This CDR3 spans 15 amino acids. V lost 4 bases to trimming and J lost 10 bases; unmatched junction nucleotides: 13. Germline loops: CDR1 SGHTA, CDR2 FQGTGA.